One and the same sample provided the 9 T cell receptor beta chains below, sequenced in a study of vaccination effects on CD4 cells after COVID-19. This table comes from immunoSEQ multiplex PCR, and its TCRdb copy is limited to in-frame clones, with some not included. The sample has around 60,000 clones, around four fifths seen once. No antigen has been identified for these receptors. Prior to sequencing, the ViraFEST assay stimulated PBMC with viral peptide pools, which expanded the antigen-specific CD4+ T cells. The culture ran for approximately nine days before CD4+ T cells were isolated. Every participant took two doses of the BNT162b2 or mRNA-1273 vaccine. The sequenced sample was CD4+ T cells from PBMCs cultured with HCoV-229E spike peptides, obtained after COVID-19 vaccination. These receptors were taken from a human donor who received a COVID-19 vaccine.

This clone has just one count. CDR3 amino acids: CASSLDQGETQYF. CDR3 sequence (DNA): TGTGCCAGCAGCTTGGACCAAGGAGAGACCCAGTACTTC. The rearrangement joins TRBV11-3 to TRBJ2-5; D gene ambiguous. V was clipped by 3 bases and J by 4 bases, with 9 bases between them. The CDR3 has 13 residues. Germline assignment: CDR1 SGHNT and CDR2 YENEEA.

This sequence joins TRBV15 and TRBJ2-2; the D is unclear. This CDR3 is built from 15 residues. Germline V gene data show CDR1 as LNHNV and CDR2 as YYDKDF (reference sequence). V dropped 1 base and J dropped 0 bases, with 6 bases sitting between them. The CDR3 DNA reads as TGTGCCACCAGCAGAGGCGGCCCGAACACCGGGGAGCTGTTTTTT. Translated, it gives CATSRGGPNTGELFF.

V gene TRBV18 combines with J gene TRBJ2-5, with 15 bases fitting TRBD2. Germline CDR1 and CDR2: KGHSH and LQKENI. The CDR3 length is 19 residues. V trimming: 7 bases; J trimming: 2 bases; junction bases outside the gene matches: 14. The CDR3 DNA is TGTGCCAGCTTCTTATCGACGGGACTAGCGGGGGGACTACAAGAGACCCAGTACTTC. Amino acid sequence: CASFLSTGLAGGLQETQYF. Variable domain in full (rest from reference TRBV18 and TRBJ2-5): NAGVMQNPRHLVRRRGQEARLRCSPMKGHSHVYWYRQLPEEGLKFMVYLQKENIIDESGMPKERFSAEFPKEGPSILRIQQVVRGDSAAYFCASFLSTGLAGGLQETQYFGPGTRLLVL.

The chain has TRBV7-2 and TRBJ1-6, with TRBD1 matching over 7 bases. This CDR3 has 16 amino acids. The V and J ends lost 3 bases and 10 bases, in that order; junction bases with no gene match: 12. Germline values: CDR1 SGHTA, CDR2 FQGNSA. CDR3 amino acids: CASSLSLGQIHSPLHF. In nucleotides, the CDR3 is TGTGCCAGCAGCTTGTCCCTGGGACAGATCCACTCACCCCTCCACTTT.

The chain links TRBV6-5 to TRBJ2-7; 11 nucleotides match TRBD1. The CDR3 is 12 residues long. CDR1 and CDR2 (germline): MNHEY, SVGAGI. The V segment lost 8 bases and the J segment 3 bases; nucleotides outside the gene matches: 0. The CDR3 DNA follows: TGTGCCAGCGGGACAGGGGGCTACGAGCAGTACGTC. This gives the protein CASGTGGYEQYV.

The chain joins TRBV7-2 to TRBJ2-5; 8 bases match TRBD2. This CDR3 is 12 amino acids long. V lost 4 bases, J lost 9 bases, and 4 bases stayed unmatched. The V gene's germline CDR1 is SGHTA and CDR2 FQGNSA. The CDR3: CASSSPRGAQYF. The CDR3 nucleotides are TGTGCCAGCAGCTCCCCGCGGGGGGCCCAGTACTTC.

CDR3 sequence: CASSDPWTGKGGYTF. The CDR3 DNA follows: TGTGCCAGCAGTGACCCATGGACGGGGAAGGGAGGCTACACCTTC. This chain uses TRBV25-1 with TRBJ1-2; D is ambiguous. CDR1 is MGHDK, CDR2 SYGVNS, per germline. The V end was cut by 3 bases, the J end by 8 bases, with 19 bases between. This CDR3 contains 15 residues.

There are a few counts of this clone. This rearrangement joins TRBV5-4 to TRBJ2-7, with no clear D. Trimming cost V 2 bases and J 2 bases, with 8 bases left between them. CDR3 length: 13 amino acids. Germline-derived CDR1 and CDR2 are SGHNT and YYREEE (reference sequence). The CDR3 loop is CASSFKGTYEQYV. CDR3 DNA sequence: TGTGCCAGCAGCTTCAAGGGAACCTACGAGCAGTACGTC.

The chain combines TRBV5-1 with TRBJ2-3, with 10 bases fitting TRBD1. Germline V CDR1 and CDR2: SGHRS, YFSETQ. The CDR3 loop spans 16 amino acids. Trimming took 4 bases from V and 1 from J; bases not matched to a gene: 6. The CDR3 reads CASSNRDRGRTDTQYF. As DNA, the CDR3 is TGCGCCAGCAGCAACCGGGACAGGGGACGCACAGATACGCAGTATTTT.